Sequencing of this T cell receptor (beta chain) was carried out in a study of blood T cell repertoires in COVID-19. Across the whole study: Acute-phase and convalescent COVID-19 samples originated in the United States, Italy and Spain. Sample material is recorded as cDNA or gDNA derived from T cells, B-cell-depleted T cells, or PBMCs.

Germline CDR1 is SGHAT and CDR2 is FQNNGV. The V end lost 5 bases, the J end lost 3 bases, and 11 bases lay between the germline ends. The CDR3 is 13 residues long. Per the original methods: Cell counts per sample came from amplifying reference gene primers. Some clones are missing from TCRdb's copy, which holds only in-frame ones; the method was immunoSEQ multiplex PCR. That table is the source of V, J and clone size, and D and trimming were worked out from the DNA. The sample comprises 70,000 to 95,000 clones, approximately 92% of which are singletons, and 6.3% rests with the top ten. The sample taken for sequencing was peripheral blood. The rearrangement uses TRBV11-2 and TRBJ2-7; no reliable D call. The receptor was isolated from an older woman with active COVID-19. The CDR3 region is CASSQTQFYEQYF. In DNA form, the CDR3 reads TGTGCCAGCAGCCAGACTCAGTTCTACGAGCAGTACTTC.